This entry is about one TCR beta chain. Its antigen is undetermined. The sample belongs to a study of T cell repertoires in cytomegalovirus infection. V lost 0 bases to trimming and J lost 3 bases, with 12 bases between them. The CDR3 sequence is 16 residues long. Germline assignment: CDR1 MNHEY and CDR2 SVGAGI. TCRdb passed the reads through MiXCR, listing each CDR3 protein once. Here the sample spans 900,000 to 950,000 distinct CDR3 sequences, around 32% being singletons. Specimen: cultured CD8+ T cells from PBMCs, collected from culture after CMV antigen stimulation. The sequence derives from a human donor in good health (CMV status not recorded). Some clones in this sample may be carry-over from other donors' samples. The chain uses TRBV6-5 and TRBJ2-1, with D possibly being TRBD1 (6 bases). The CDR3 spells CASSYSVGAVYNEQFF. Here the CDR3 DNA reads TGTGCCAGCAGTTACTCGGTGGGGGCCGTCTACAATGAGCAGTTCTTC.